This T cell receptor beta chain originates from a study of Tregs in tolerant kidney transplant recipients. The CDR3 length is 15 residues. Trimming cost V 6 bases and J 0 bases, with 12 bases left between them. Germline CDR1 and CDR2: SNHLY and FYNNEI. Findings and limits, study-wide: Few patients were studied, so findings need validation in larger groups. Donor-specific Treg expansion exceeded global Treg expansion in tolerant patients, suggesting antigen drive.

TCRdb keeps only in-frame clones here, not all; method: immunoSEQ multiplex PCR. The sample includes about 110,000 clones, roughly 89% of them seen just once. About this clone itself: What it binds is unknown.

The chain employs TRBV2 and TRBJ2-1; D perhaps matches TRBD2 (6 bases). The specimen comprised CD4+ T cells from blood, sampled before the transplant. The sequence derives from a human donor who received a combined kidney and bone marrow transplant. CDR3 protein: CASSRASASYNEQFF. The CDR3 bases are TGTGCCAGCAGCCGCGCTAGCGCCTCCTACAATGAGCAGTTCTTC.